This TCR beta chain derives from a study of blood T cell repertoires in COVID-19. Study in general: Italy, Spain and the United States were the sources of the convalescent and acute COVID-19 samples. In each case, the material was cDNA or gDNA derived from T cells, B-cell-depleted T cells, or PBMCs.

Assay used: immunoSEQ multiplex PCR; TCRdb lists only in-frame clones, some missing. The sample shows about 340,000 clones, over 80% of them seen only once. Recruited during active infection, patients (from Seattle) were subsequently followed longitudinally. This clone was picked up one time. This sequence was found in a woman in her 50s with COVID-19, enrolled during active disease. Sequenced sample: peripheral blood.

The CDR3 sequence is CASSYQYEQYF. CDR3 nucleotide sequence: TGTGCCAGCAGTTACCAATACGAGCAGTACTTC. The chain links TRBV6-6 to TRBJ2-7; D unclear. Trimming stripped 2 bases from V and 4 bases from J, with 3 bases between. From germline, CDR1 is MNHNY and CDR2 SVGAGI (reference sequence). This CDR3 comprises 11 residues.